Included here is one T cell receptor beta chain sequence, with context. An end of the junction differs from the germline gene, which may be a read error. Germline loops: CDR1 SGDLS, CDR2 YYNGEE. The CDR3 contains 17 residues. A second PCR, run for about 7 to 11 cycles, used a sample-barcoded 5' primer plus a J-beta primer mix. One entry per CDR3 protein, called by TCRdb with MiXCR from the 5' RACE reads. This sample carries just under 900,000 distinct CDR3 sequences, under 30% of them seen once, and the ten largest clones take 17%. The data are from a study of blood T cells in healthy people across ages.

The chain has TRBV9 and TRBJ1-4; a possible D gene is TRBD1 (6 bases). The TCR originated in a woman older than 75 in good health. What was sequenced was blood. The DNA of the CDR3 is TGTGCCGGCAGCCGGGGGGGCAGGACGGTGCCTAATGAAAAACTGTTTTTT. This gives the protein CAGSRGGRTVPNEKLFF.